A single sample is the source of the 27 T cell receptor beta chains below, sequenced in a study of cytomegalovirus exposure and HLA in healthy donors. The PCR contained 60 Vbeta and 13 Jbeta primers. Profiling relied on immunoSEQ multiplex PCR, and the TCRdb table lists in-frame clones only, not all of them. The table has 150,000 to 200,000 clones, around 78% seen once. What was sequenced was PBMCs. The receptors here all came from a woman aged 45 to 65 in good health and CMV-seropositive.

The rearrangement links TRBV5-8 to TRBJ1-1; perhaps TRBD1 as D (6 bases). Trimming left V 4 bases short and J 5 bases short, with 15 bases between. The CDR3 sequence is 14 residues long. Germline V lookup: CDR1 SGHTS, CDR2 YDEGEE. As DNA, the CDR3 is TGTGCCAGCAGCCGGCGGACAGATTCGACTGAAGCTTTCTTT. Its translation: CASSRRTDSTEAFF.

The rearrangement links TRBV28 to TRBJ1-2, with TRBD1 identical over 7 bases. V lost 4 bases, J lost 2 bases, and 4 bases stayed unmatched. Germline values: CDR1 MDHEN, CDR2 SYDVKM. There are 14 residues in the CDR3. The CDR3 loop reads CASSYPTGNYGYTF. As DNA, the CDR3 is TGTGCCAGCAGTTACCCGACAGGGAACTATGGCTACACCTTC.

This chain joins TRBV15 and TRBJ1-1; weak D call: TRBD1 (6 bases). This CDR3 has 15 amino acids. V was shortened by 0 bases and J by 11 bases, with 19 bases between the two germline ends. CDR1 LNHNV and CDR2 YYDKDF come from the germline V gene (reference sequence). This CDR3 is CATSRDRLQGLRAFF. The CDR3 DNA reads TGTGCCACCAGCAGAGATAGATTGCAGGGGCTGAGGGCTTTCTTT.

The gene calls are TRBV28 and TRBJ2-7; 11 positions match TRBD2. The J segment lost 5 bases and the V segment lost 8 bases, leaving 8 bases of the junction unmatched. Germline V gene data show CDR1 as MDHEN and CDR2 as SYDVKM. This CDR3 has 14 amino acids. CDR3 amino acids: CASSTSGTFNEQYF. Here the CDR3 DNA reads TGTGCCAGCTCGACTAGCGGGACCTTCAACGAGCAGTACTTC.

The chain couples TRBV19 to TRBJ2-5; TRBD1 matches at 7 bases. The assigned J gene may be wrong: the sequence end matches TRBJ2-7 better. Germline V gives CDR1 LNHDA, CDR2 SQIVND (reference sequence). The CDR3 is 17 residues long. The CDR3 loop reads CASSIGSWGRGIYEQYF. CDR3 DNA sequence: TGTGCCAGTAGTATTGGCTCTTGGGGCAGGGGGATCTACGAGCAGTACTTC.

The chain carries TRBV7-9 and TRBJ1-1; 8 bases line up with TRBD1. CDR3 length: 14 amino acids. CDR1 and CDR2 from the germline V gene are SEHNR and FQNEAQ (reference sequence). Trimming cost V 5 bases and J 5 bases; bases outside gene matches: 7. The CDR3: CASSNRQGWTEAFF. The CDR3 nucleotides read TGTGCCAGCAGCAACAGACAGGGGTGGACTGAAGCTTTCTTT.

The CDR3 nucleotides read TGTGCCAGCAGCTTGGACAGGGGGACCTATGGCTACACCTTC. It encodes CASSLDRGTYGYTF. This chain connects TRBV5-4 to TRBJ1-2; 8 bases are shared with TRBD1. V dropped 0 bases and J dropped 4; count of bases not matched to a gene: 2. Germline V gene lookup returns CDR1 SGHNT and CDR2 YYREEE (reference sequence). This CDR3 contains 14 residues. The full variable domain, its missing parts supplied by reference TRBV5-4 and TRBJ1-2, is ETGVTQSPTHLIKTRGQQVTLRCSSQSGHNTVSWYQQALGQGPQFIFQYYREEENGRGNFPPRFSGLQFPNYSSELNVNALELDDSALYLCASSLDRGTYGYTFGSGTRLTVV.

The chain recombines TRBV7-2 with TRBJ2-1; D remains unclear. Germline values: CDR1 SGHTA, CDR2 FQGNSA. V was cut by 5 bases and J by 7 bases, with 9 bases left in between. The CDR3 has 12 residues. The CDR3 DNA reads as TGTGCCAGCAGCGAGACTGGAAATGAGCAGTTCTTC. Translation gives CASSETGNEQFF.

The chain couples TRBV6-6 to TRBJ2-2; 8 bases are a match to TRBD1. The CDR3 is 15 amino acids. Trimming cost V 7 bases and J 5 bases; bases outside gene matches: 9. The germline gives CDR1 MNHNY, CDR2 SVGAGI (reference sequence). CDR3 nucleotide sequence: TGTGCCAGCACCCCGGGACAGGACAGGACCGGGGAGCTGTTTTTT. The encoded protein is CASTPGQDRTGELFF.

The rearrangement joins TRBV5-1 to TRBJ2-5, with 15 bases that match TRBD2. V lost 4 bases and J lost 2; bases outside the gene matches: 3. The CDR3 runs 16 residues. Germline V gene sequence: CDR1 SGHRS, CDR2 YFSETQ. CDR3 in DNA: TGCGCCAGCAGCCTTGGACTAGCGGGAGGGCAAGAGACCCAGTACTTC. Its translation is CASSLGLAGGQETQYF.

The rearrangement links TRBV5-4 to TRBJ2-7; D is unclear. The CDR3 is made up of 13 amino acids. Looked up from germline, CDR1 is SGHNT and CDR2 is YYREEE (reference sequence). Trimming left V 3 bases short and J 0 bases short, with 7 bases between. The CDR3, as DNA: TGTGCCAGCAGCTCTGTTTCCTCCTACGAGCAGTACTTC. This sequence encodes CASSSVSSYEQYF.

The chain couples TRBV5-1 to TRBJ2-5, with 10 nucleotides matching TRBD1. The CDR3 is made up of 13 amino acids. From germline, CDR1 is SGHRS and CDR2 YFSETQ. The V and J ends lost 5 bases and 5 bases, in that order; junction bases with no gene match: 3. The CDR3 nucleotides read TGCGCCAGCAGGACAGGGGGCTTGGAGACCCAGTACTTC. Translation: CASRTGGLETQYF.

This chain links TRBV5-4 with TRBJ1-4, with TRBD1 matching over 7 bases. Germline CDR1 SGHNT, CDR2 YYREEE (reference sequence). The CDR3 totals 14 residues. V was pared by 2 bases and J by 5 bases, with 3 bases of the junction left unmatched. The CDR3 reads CASSFRQGNEKLFF. CDR3 DNA sequence: TGTGCCAGCAGCTTTCGACAGGGAAATGAAAAACTGTTTTTT. The whole variable domain, remainder taken from reference TRBV5-4 and TRBJ1-4, is ETGVTQSPTHLIKTRGQQVTLRCSSQSGHNTVSWYQQALGQGPQFIFQYYREEENGRGNFPPRFSGLQFPNYSSELNVNALELDDSALYLCASSFRQGNEKLFFGSGTQLSVL.

The genes are TRBV2 and TRBJ1-2, with D perhaps matching TRBD1 (6 bases). Germline lookup yields CDR1 SNHLY and CDR2 FYNNEI. The ends were cut back, 10 bases at V and 8 bases at J, with 17 bases in the middle. This CDR3 has 12 amino acids. As DNA, the CDR3 is TGTGCCATCTTTCCAGGGGAAGGGGGCTACACCTTC. It encodes CAIFPGEGGYTF.

The chain joins TRBV30 to TRBJ2-7, with TRBD1 matching over 10 bases. J lost 3 bases, V lost 4 bases, and 12 bases had no gene match. Germline values: CDR1 GTSNPN, CDR2 SVGIG (reference sequence). This CDR3 is 16 amino acids long. In DNA form, the CDR3 reads TGTGCCTGGAAGCCTCCGGGGGGACAGGGGTTCTACGAGCAGTACTTC. It encodes CAWKPPGGQGFYEQYF.

The V and J genes are TRBV4-1 and TRBJ1-5, with D maybe TRBD1 (5 bases). Trimming left V 2 bases short and J 3 bases short, with 11 bases between. The length of the CDR3 is 15 residues. Germline V lookup: CDR1 MGHRA, CDR2 YSYEKL. CDR3: CASSQQGTLNQPQHF. The CDR3 bases are TGCGCCAGCAGCCAACAGGGTACTCTCAATCAGCCCCAGCATTTT.

This rearrangement joins TRBV19 to TRBJ2-3; tentative D call: TRBD2 (6 bases). V was trimmed by 6 bases and J by 5 bases, leaving 15 bases between them. The CDR3 contains 14 residues. The germline V gene has CDR1 LNHDA and CDR2 SQIVND (reference sequence). This CDR3 reads CASRDWGGQDTQYF. CDR3 coding DNA: TGTGCCAGTAGGGACTGGGGAGGTCAAGATACGCAGTATTTT.

This clone was observed a few times. The V and J genes are TRBV29-1 and TRBJ2-2, with 8 bases fitting TRBD1. V lost 4 bases, J lost 4 bases, and 5 bases stayed unmatched. Per the germline V gene, CDR1 is SQVTM and CDR2 is ANQGSEA. The CDR3 has 14 residues. CDR3 loop: CSVVGQGATGELFF. The CDR3 DNA sequence: TGCAGCGTTGTGGGGCAGGGGGCCACCGGGGAGCTGTTTTTT.

This chain links TRBV5-1 with TRBJ1-4; TRBD1 might be the D (6 bases). Trimming left V 0 bases short and J 8 bases short, with 14 bases between. The germline V gene has CDR1 SGHRS and CDR2 YFSETQ. The CDR3 has 15 amino acids. CDR3 amino acids: CASSLAPGTPEKLFF. The CDR3 DNA is TGCGCCAGCAGCTTGGCGCCCGGGACACCGGAAAAACTGTTTTTT.

The rearrangement joins TRBV2 to TRBJ1-1, with 8 nucleotides matching TRBD1. The junction had 7 bases not matched to a gene; V was cut back by 7 bases and J by 6 bases. The CDR3 consists of 13 residues. Germline assignment: CDR1 SNHLY and CDR2 FYNNEI. The CDR3: CASNYRGEAEAFF. CDR3 sequence (DNA): TGTGCCAGCAACTACAGGGGGGAGGCTGAAGCTTTCTTT.

The J gene is TRBJ2-2, the V gene TRBV18; unclear D gene. This CDR3 is built from 13 residues. Germline CDR1 and CDR2: KGHSH and LQKENI. Trimming took 3 bases from V and 4 from J, leaving 6 bases between them. In DNA, the CDR3 is TGTGCCAGCTCACCTTCGGGCACCGGGGAGCTGTTTTTT. Protein: CASSPSGTGELFF. The entire variable domain, with the rest obtained from reference TRBV18 and TRBJ2-2, is as follows: NAGVMQNPRHLVRRRGQEARLRCSPMKGHSHVYWYRQLPEEGLKFMVYLQKENIIDESGMPKERFSAEFPKEGPSILRIQQVVRGDSAAYFCASSPSGTGELFFGEGSRLTVL.

The V gene is TRBV30, the J gene TRBJ1-3, with D possibly being TRBD1 (6 bases). Trimming took off 2 bases at V and 4 bases at J, with 12 bases between the two ends. The CDR3 consists of 14 residues. Germline V CDR1 and CDR2: GTSNPN, SVGIG (reference sequence). In DNA form, the CDR3 reads TGTGCCTGGAGTAGGGGGGGCGTGGGAAACACCATATATTTT. Protein: CAWSRGGVGNTIYF.

V is TRBV4-3 and J is TRBJ2-7, with 9 bases fitting TRBD1. The length of the CDR3 is 13 residues. The germline CDR1 and CDR2 sequences are LGHNA and YSLEER. Germline trimming cut 3 bases from V and 6 bases from J; bases unmatched to any gene: 3. CDR3 nucleotides: TGCGCCAGCAGCCAGACAGGGGGTGGCGAGCAGTACTTC. As protein: CASSQTGGGEQYF.

The gene calls are TRBV19 and TRBJ2-3; D may be TRBD2 (6 bases). The germline V gene has CDR1 LNHDA and CDR2 SQIVND (reference sequence). The length of the CDR3 is 17 residues. The V end lost 1 base, the J end lost 2 bases, and 16 bases lay between the germline ends. The CDR3 coding sequence is TGTGCCAGTAGTATAGCGACTAGTCGAGGAACCACAGATACGCAGTATTTT. Residues: CASSIATSRGTTDTQYF.

This clone was found a few times. The rearrangement joins TRBV7-2 to TRBJ2-5; a possible D gene is TRBD1 (6 bases). This CDR3 comprises 17 residues. Trimming left V 4 bases short and J 0 bases short, with 18 bases between. The germline CDR1 and CDR2 sequences are SGHTA and FQGNSA. This CDR3 reads CASSSILGQRHQETQYF. CDR3 coding DNA: TGTGCCAGCAGCTCAATCCTCGGACAGAGGCACCAAGAGACCCAGTACTTC.

There are a few counts of this clone. V is TRBV9 and J is TRBJ2-3; 8 bases are a match to TRBD2. From germline, CDR1 is SGDLS and CDR2 YYNGEE. The CDR3 contains 15 residues. With V trimmed by 4 bases and J by 1 base, 5 bases remained unmatched. The CDR3: CASSLTSGGTDTQYF. The DNA for the CDR3 is TGTGCCAGCAGCCTCACTAGCGGCGGCACAGATACGCAGTATTTT.

This chain uses TRBV5-1 with TRBJ2-3; 7 bases line up with TRBD2. The V gene's germline CDR1 is SGHRS and CDR2 YFSETQ. Trimming took 7 bases from V and 2 from J; bases not matched to a gene: 16. CDR3 length equals 17 residues. The CDR3 protein is CASSPIGRGRSTDTQYF. CDR3 DNA: TGCGCCAGCTCACCAATCGGGCGGGGGAGATCCACAGATACGCAGTATTTT.